This T cell receptor (beta chain) stems from a study of blood T cell repertoires in COVID-19. The CDR3 covers 15 residues. V dropped 6 bases and J dropped 0 bases, with 11 bases sitting between them. The germline V gene encodes CDR1 MDHEN and CDR2 SYDVKM. In the authors' workflow: From reference gene primer amplification, estimates of nucleated cell counts were derived. Sequenced by immunoSEQ multiplex PCR; TCRdb stores in-frame clones only, minus some. V, J and clone size are taken as reported in that table, and D and trimming were inferred from the DNA itself. The table lists approximately 210,000 clones, about four fifths of them singletons, with about 8% in the top ten. Concerning this clone itself: Other DNA variants within this sample encode the same CDR3.

V and J are TRBV28 and TRBJ1-4; D is uncertain. The sample was peripheral blood. The TCR was taken from a woman between 45 and 65 years old with active or convalescent COVID-19. CDR3 DNA sequence: TGTGCCAGCAGCTCCCCCGGGGCAACTAATGAAAAACTGTTTTTT. Its translation is CASSSPGATNEKLFF.